This passage covers 21 T cell receptor beta chains from one sample sequenced in a study of identical twins. A single record per CDR3 protein comes from TCRdb applying MiXCR to the 5' RACE reads. The sample lists 350,000 to 600,000 distinct CDR3 sequences, approximately 15% occurring once. These same data were also listed under a study on yellow fever vaccine responses in identical twins.

Sample: CD4+ T cells sorted from blood. All receptors come from a young woman in good health.

J is TRBJ2-3 and V is TRBV9, with 9 bases aligning to TRBD1. J was trimmed by 0 bases and V by 4 bases; bases with no gene match: 6. Per germline, CDR1 SGDLS and CDR2 YYNGEE. The CDR3 spans 16 residues. The CDR3 DNA is TGTGCCAGCAGCCCAAGGACAGGGGCAAGCACAGATACGCAGTATTTT. Its translation is CASSPRTGASTDTQYF. The complete variable domain, with remaining parts taken from reference TRBV9 and TRBJ2-3, reads DSGVTQTPKHLITATGQRVTLRCSPRSGDLSVYWYQQSLDQGLQFLIQYYNGEERAKGNILERFSAQQFPDLHSELNLSSLELGDSALYFCASSPRTGASTDTQYFGPGTRLTVL.

The chain uses TRBV7-3 and TRBJ2-7; 7 bases align to TRBD2. CDR3 size: 15 residues. Trimming took 5 bases from V and 5 from J; bases not matched to a gene: 12. Germline loops: CDR1 SGHTA, CDR2 FQGTGA. CDR3 amino acids: CASSPNGGVDNEQYF. CDR3 nucleotides: TGTGCCAGCAGCCCAAATGGGGGGGTGGACAACGAGCAGTACTTC.

This CDR3 is CASSQAVGGAGDTQYF. CDR3 DNA sequence: TGTGCCAGCAGCCAAGCGGTCGGGGGGGCTGGGGATACGCAGTATTTT. The genes are TRBV3-1 and TRBJ2-3; 8 positions match TRBD2. This CDR3 spans 16 amino acids. Germline lookup yields CDR1 LGHDT and CDR2 YNNKEL (reference sequence). Germline trimming cut 1 base from V and 6 bases from J; bases unmatched to any gene: 9.

The rearrangement joins TRBV15 to TRBJ2-1; TRBD2 matches at 8 bases. The CDR3 consists of 15 residues. The V gene end was trimmed by 2 bases and the J gene end by 12 bases; junction bases not matched to a gene: 12. The germline gives CDR1 LNHNV, CDR2 YYDKDF (reference sequence). CDR3 region: CATSRNPGGLSTQFF. The CDR3 DNA follows: TGTGCCACCAGCAGAAACCCGGGGGGGTTAAGTACGCAGTTCTTC.

This clonotype was recorded a few times. V and J are TRBV28 and TRBJ2-2; D gene uncertain. V lost 6 bases to trimming and J lost 1 base, with 9 bases between them. This CDR3 contains 14 residues. Germline V CDR1 and CDR2: MDHEN, SYDVKM. The CDR3 protein is CASSMPGNTGELFF. CDR3 nucleotide sequence: TGTGCCAGCAGCATGCCCGGGAACACCGGGGAGCTGTTTTTT.

In this sample, this clonotype turned up a few times. The chain recombines TRBV24-1 with TRBJ2-3; the D is unclear. Germline V gene data show CDR1 as KGHDR and CDR2 as SFDVKD. Trimming left V 9 bases short and J 0 bases short, with 12 bases between. CDR3 length equals 14 residues. DNA of the CDR3: TGTGCCACCGGACCAAGAGATAGCACAGATACGCAGTATTTT. Its protein product is CATGPRDSTDTQYF.

The V gene is TRBV5-1, the J gene TRBJ2-1, with a possible D match to TRBD2 (5 bases). The CDR3 is made up of 15 amino acids. CDR1 is SGHRS, CDR2 YFSETQ, per germline. Deletions cut 0 bases from V and 2 bases from J, with 9 bases between. CDR3 nucleotides: TGCGCCAGCAGCTTGGACGGGGTTACCTACAATGAGCAGTTCTTC. This gives the protein CASSLDGVTYNEQFF.

The sample holds many counts of this clonotype. The CDR3 loop reads CATRLKPPGLAGESLQDTQYF. CDR3 nucleotides: TGTGCCACCCGACTTAAACCACCGGGACTAGCGGGGGAGTCCTTACAAGATACGCAGTATTTT. The chain links TRBV6-4 to TRBJ2-3, with 14 bases lining up with TRBD2. The CDR3 is made up of 21 amino acids. Germline V gene lookup returns CDR1 MRHNA and CDR2 SNTAGT. V shed 10 bases and J 5 bases; nucleotides not matched to a gene: 26.

This clonotype was observed many times. The gene calls are TRBV5-1 and TRBJ1-1, with D possibly matching TRBD1 (5 bases). The CDR3 length is 14 residues. V was clipped by 0 bases and J by 4 bases, with 10 bases between them. The germline V gene has CDR1 SGHRS and CDR2 YFSETQ. CDR3 sequence reads: CASSLDGGGTEAFF. The CDR3 nucleotides read TGCGCCAGCAGCTTGGATGGGGGTGGCACTGAAGCTTTCTTT.

This clonotype has a count of ten or more. The V and J genes are TRBV6-2 or TRBV6-3 and TRBJ2-5, with D maybe TRBD1 (5 bases). The CDR3 consists of 14 residues. Germline lookup yields CDR1 MNHEY and CDR2 SVGEGT. The V end was cut by 2 bases, the J end by 2 bases, with 9 bases between. In nucleotides, the CDR3 is TGTGCCAGCAGTTACAGACAGATACAAGAGACCCAGTACTTC. Its protein product is CASSYRQIQETQYF.

V is TRBV6-2 or TRBV6-3 and J is TRBJ2-3; no firm D call. This CDR3 has 14 residues. With 6 bases removed from V and 5 bases from J, the gap between germline ends came to 15 bases. Germline CDR1 is MNHEY and CDR2 is SVGEGT. The CDR3 DNA reads as TGTGCCAGCAGACCCCATGCGGCGAGAGATACGCAGTATTTT. Translated: CASRPHAARDTQYF.

This clonotype was seen at least ten times. The gene calls are TRBV28 and TRBJ2-3, with TRBD1 matching over 10 bases. J was trimmed by 4 bases and V by 6 bases; bases with no gene match: 10. The CDR3 loop spans 16 amino acids. CDR1 MDHEN and CDR2 SYDVKM come from the germline V gene. The CDR3 loop reads CASSLTGTGDPDTQYF. In nucleotides, the CDR3 is TGTGCCAGCAGCCTCACCGGGACAGGGGACCCAGATACGCAGTATTTT.

The genes are TRBV14 and TRBJ2-5; 11 bases align to TRBD2. This CDR3 is built from 14 residues. After removal of 4 bases from V and 7 bases from J, the junction contained 5 bases not matched to a gene. Germline assignment: CDR1 SGHDN and CDR2 FVKESK. The CDR3 region is CASSLLAGGGTQYF. The CDR3, as DNA: TGTGCCAGCAGCCTTCTAGCGGGAGGAGGGACCCAGTACTTC. The variable domain in full, completed from reference TRBV14 and TRBJ2-5, reads EAGVTQFPSHSVIEKGQTVTLRCDPISGHDNLYWYRRVMGKEIKFLLHFVKESKQDESGMPNNRFLAERTGGTYSTLKVQPAELEDSGVYFCASSLLAGGGTQYFGPGTRLLVL.

The sample holds a few counts of this clonotype. V usage is TRBV7-3 and J usage is TRBJ2-4, with D maybe TRBD2 (5 bases). The germline V gene has CDR1 SGHTA and CDR2 FQGTGA. Trimming shortened V by 6 bases and J by 5 bases, and 14 bases separated the two germline ends. The length of the CDR3 is 14 residues. The CDR3 protein is CASRSPEVENIQYF. The DNA of the CDR3 is TGTGCCAGCAGGTCCCCGGAGGTAGAAAACATTCAGTACTTC.

This clonotype was observed a handful of times. The V gene is TRBV12-3 or TRBV12-4, the J gene TRBJ2-4, with D uncertain. The CDR3 length is 16 residues. V lost 1 base and J 0 bases, leaving 10 bases between the germline ends. This CDR3 is CASSLGSTVAKNIQYF. Here the CDR3 DNA reads TGTGCCAGCAGTTTAGGAAGTACCGTAGCCAAAAACATTCAGTACTTC.

This clonotype was found a few times. The V and J genes are TRBV2 and TRBJ2-7, with D uncertain. The germline gives CDR1 SNHLY, CDR2 FYNNEI. The CDR3 extends over 12 amino acids. V was shortened by 0 bases and J by 5 bases, with 5 bases between the two germline ends. The CDR3 loop reads CASSEASHEQYF. The CDR3 DNA reads TGTGCCAGCAGTGAAGCCAGCCACGAGCAGTACTTC.

The table lists this clonotype with a few counts. The V gene is TRBV4-1, the J gene TRBJ2-5; maybe TRBD1 (6 bases). CDR1 and CDR2 from the germline V gene are MGHRA and YSYEKL. With 1 base removed from V and 4 bases from J, the gap between germline ends came to 16 bases. The length of the CDR3 is 16 residues. CDR3 in DNA: TGCGCCAGCAGCCAAGTGGGGGAAACAGGGCGAGAGACCCAGTACTTC. It translates to CASSQVGETGRETQYF.

This clonotype was seen more than once but under ten times. This sequence joins TRBV3-1 and TRBJ2-7; no reliable D call. Trimming shortened V by 6 bases and J by 3 bases, and 9 bases separated the two germline ends. Germline V lookup: CDR1 LGHDT, CDR2 YNNKEL (reference sequence). This CDR3 contains 12 residues. The CDR3 loop reads CASSNGFYEQYF. The CDR3 region has the DNA TGTGCCAGCAGTAACGGTTTCTACGAGCAGTACTTC.

This clonotype has only a few counts. This chain connects TRBV4-2 to TRBJ2-7; D is possibly TRBD2 (6 bases). Germline lookup yields CDR1 LGHNA and CDR2 YNFKEQ. Between the trimmed V and J ends, which lost 0 bases and 6 bases, there was a span of 12 bases. The CDR3 loop spans 14 amino acids. As DNA, the CDR3 is TGTGCCAGCAGCCAAGAGCGGGGTCAGAGCGAGCAGTACTTC. Its translation is CASSQERGQSEQYF.

This clonotype turned up a few times. The chain is built from TRBV29-1 and TRBJ2-7; D gene unclear. CDR1 is SQVTM, CDR2 ANQGSEA, per germline. The V end was cut by 6 bases, the J end by 0 bases, with 9 bases between. CDR3 size: 12 residues. The CDR3 nucleotides read TGCAGCGTCTCAGTGGCCTCCTACGAGCAGTACTTC. This codes for CSVSVASYEQYF.

This clonotype was seen at least ten times. The rearrangement joins TRBV20-1 to TRBJ2-7; D is unclear. CDR1 and CDR2 (germline): DFQATT, SNEGSKA (reference sequence). This CDR3 has 13 amino acids. V gave up 0 bases and J gave up 5 bases, with 11 bases separating them. CDR3 region: CSARDGVSHEQYF. The CDR3 DNA reads TGCAGTGCTAGAGATGGGGTTTCCCACGAGCAGTACTTC.